Sequencing of this T cell receptor beta chain was carried out in a study of shared clonotypes between healthy human individuals. Naive CD8 cells lacked CD45RO and underwent positive selection for CCR7, leaving out terminally differentiated effector memory CD45RA+ cells. Among the donors, all were Caucasian adults who lived in Nashville, Tennessee. Profiled with immunoSEQ multiplex PCR; TCRdb holds only in-frame clones, not every one. The sample yields about 2.2 million clones, approximately 94% seen once. Study results and limitations: Specimens sampled were limited to blood, with tissue repertoires likely differing.

This clone showed up just a few times. Its antigen is not known. The V gene's germline CDR1 is SGDLS and CDR2 YYNGEE. Trimming removed 3 bases from V and 0 bases from J, with 10 bases in between. The CDR3 is 15 amino acids. The receptor's source is a man in his late teens or twenties in good health. Some clones in this sample may be carry-over from other donors' samples. What was sequenced was naive CD8+ T cells from PBMCs. The chain is built from TRBV9 and TRBJ1-3, with D uncertain. For the CDR3, the DNA is TGTGCCAGCAGCGAGGACGGCCACTCTGGAAACACCATATATTTT. It is translated as CASSEDGHSGNTIYF. Supplemented by reference TRBV9 and TRBJ1-3, the full variable domain reads DSGVTQTPKHLITATGQRVTLRCSPRSGDLSVYWYQQSLDQGLQFLIQYYNGEERAKGNILERFSAQQFPDLHSELNLSSLELGDSALYFCASSEDGHSGNTIYFGEGSWLTVV.